Presented here are 12 T cell receptor beta chains from one specimen sequenced in a study of shared clonotypes between healthy human individuals. TCRdb keeps only in-frame clones here, not all; method: immunoSEQ multiplex PCR. The sample carries 1,500,000 or so clones, roughly 95% recorded once. Sequencing used naive CD4+ T cells sorted from blood. The subset here: CD45RA+ positively selected. The source is a man younger than 40 in good health.

The chain combines TRBV5-8 with TRBJ2-1; weak D call: TRBD1 (5 bases). The CDR3 runs to 14 residues. Germline CDR1 and CDR2: SGHTS and YDEGEE. Between the trimmed V and J ends, which lost 0 bases and 4 bases, there was a span of 8 bases. CDR3 DNA: TGTGCCAGCAGCTTGGGGGGCCCTTACAATGAGCAGTTCTTC. Residues: CASSLGGPYNEQFF.

V gene TRBV18 combines with J gene TRBJ2-7; perhaps TRBD2 as D (6 bases). V gave up 4 bases and J gave up 2 bases, with 9 bases separating them. There are 13 residues in the CDR3. From germline, CDR1 is KGHSH and CDR2 LQKENI. The CDR3 loop is CASSRGLPYEQYF. DNA for the CDR3: TGTGCCAGCTCACGGGGACTGCCCTACGAGCAGTACTTC.

The sample holds one count of this clone. This chain joins TRBV25-1 and TRBJ2-7, with 7 nucleotides matching TRBD2. This CDR3 has 17 amino acids. J gave up 0 bases and V 4 bases, and 12 bases lay outside the gene matches. In germline, CDR1 is MGHDK, CDR2 SYGVNS. CDR3 nucleotide sequence: TGTGCCAGCAGTGCACCAACTCCGGGGGGTTACTCCTACGAGCAGTACTTC. This gives the protein CASSAPTPGGYSYEQYF.

The chain is built from TRBV5-1 and TRBJ1-5; D might be TRBD1 (6 bases). This CDR3 region has 14 residues. V was shortened by 4 bases and J by 4 bases, with 12 bases between the two germline ends. Germline V CDR1 and CDR2: SGHRS, YFSETQ. CDR3 amino acids: CASSAGTPNQPQHF. Here the CDR3 DNA reads TGCGCCAGCAGCGCCGGGACACCGAATCAGCCCCAGCATTTT.

This clone appeared a few times. The chain uses TRBV28 and TRBJ2-7; D not resolved. The CDR3 sequence is 15 residues long. V dropped 8 bases and J dropped 2 bases, with 19 bases sitting between them. Germline-derived CDR1 and CDR2 are MDHEN and SYDVKM. The CDR3 coding sequence is TGTGCCAGCCAGAAACAGATTGAGACACCCTACGAGCAGTACTTC. As protein: CASQKQIETPYEQYF.

This clone came up once. The rearrangement joins TRBV5-5 to TRBJ2-1; D unresolved. The CDR3 has 15 amino acids. Germline V gene data show CDR1 as SGHKS and CDR2 as YYEKEE (reference sequence). The ends were cut back, 6 bases at V and 0 bases at J, with 13 bases in the middle. The CDR3 spells CASTPSRGSYNEQFF. The CDR3 region has the DNA TGTGCCAGCACCCCTTCTAGAGGCTCCTACAATGAGCAGTTCTTC.

With regard to this clone: The same CDR3 arises from other DNA sequences in this sample as well. This sequence joins TRBV18 and TRBJ2-7, with 7 bases identical to TRBD2. CDR3 length: 14 residues. CDR1 and CDR2 from the germline V gene are KGHSH and LQKENI. V dropped 3 bases and J dropped 4; count of bases not matched to a gene: 6. Here the CDR3 reads CASSPSAGAYEQYF. In DNA, the CDR3 is TGTGCCAGCTCACCTTCTGCGGGAGCTTACGAGCAGTACTTC.

This clone has a single count. Other DNA variants within this sample encode the same CDR3. The chain has TRBV2 and TRBJ2-7, with 10 bases lining up with TRBD2. This CDR3 has 15 residues. V dropped 5 bases and J dropped 2; count of bases not matched to a gene: 6. Germline CDR1 SNHLY, CDR2 FYNNEI. The CDR3 sequence is CASSPRTSGTYEQYF. In DNA form, the CDR3 reads TGTGCCAGCAGTCCTCGGACTAGCGGAACCTACGAGCAGTACTTC.

This sequence joins TRBV5-1 and TRBJ2-3, with 7 bases fitting TRBD1. The CDR3 is 16 residues long. V gave up 1 base and J gave up 4 bases; unmatched junction bases: 9. Germline CDR1 is SGHRS and CDR2 is YFSETQ. DNA for the CDR3: TGCGCCAGCAGCTTGCCGATCGGGCAGGGGGCAGATACGCAGTATTTT. Protein sequence: CASSLPIGQGADTQYF.

This chain connects TRBV29-1 to TRBJ2-3; 10 nucleotides agree with TRBD1. Trimming removed 7 bases from V and 4 bases from J; junction bases left unmatched: 5. The CDR3 covers 13 residues. CDR1 SQVTM and CDR2 ANQGSEA come from the germline V gene. CDR3 bases: TGCAGCGCCGACAGGGGGCGCGCAGATACGCAGTATTTT. This codes for CSADRGRADTQYF.

The chain uses TRBV7-9 and TRBJ2-2; 11 nucleotides match TRBD2. CDR1 is SEHNR and CDR2 is FQNEAQ in the germline V gene (reference sequence). CDR3 size: 17 residues. V was pared by 4 bases and J by 3 bases, with 7 bases of the junction left unmatched. The CDR3 loop is CASSSRRLAGHTGELFF. DNA for the CDR3: TGTGCCAGCAGCTCCCGCCGACTAGCGGGGCACACCGGGGAGCTGTTTTTT.

The V call is TRBV10-3, the J call TRBJ2-7, with a weak D call TRBD1 (5 bases). The CDR3 length is 14 residues. V lost 3 bases, J lost 3 bases, and 12 bases lay in between. Per germline, CDR1 ENHRY and CDR2 SYGVKD. The CDR3 sequence: CAISDTGFGYEQYF. DNA for the CDR3: TGTGCCATCAGTGATACAGGTTTCGGCTACGAGCAGTACTTC.